This is a list of T cell receptor beta chains from one sample in a study of graft-versus-host responses after intestinal transplantation. No antigen is known for these receptors. The data were produced by immunoSEQ multiplex PCR, yet TCRdb's version contains in-frame clones alone and is incomplete. This table holds around 110,000 clones, 90% found once. This material consisted of unstimulated CD4+ T cells sorted from spleen or lymph node cells, taken before intestinal transplant. The receptors come from a human donor who received an intestinal transplant. Each CDR3 is given with its conserved first and last residue. A row's size may be missing; if present it is once, few, many or a size class.

once,TRBV10-3,CAISESDIRGGYTF
once,TRBV6-1,CASILAGYFNQPQHF
.,TRBV5-6,CASSFALAQETQYF
.,TRBV2,CASSERAVGDYGYTF
once,TRBV15,CATSRLSSGGSNTEAFF
.,TRBV25-1,CASSGGGNTEAFF
.,TRBV2,CASSNSGEGEIKRHQPQHF
once,TRBV7-6,CASSLEGGNEQFF
.,TRBV19,CASLLGQGGMNTEAFF
.,TRBV5-1,CASSVSGGVTDTQYF
.,TRBV6-1,CASTQGTGNTIYF
.,TRBV19,CASSSRDRWNQPQHF
few,TRBV2,CASTPDRLNQPQHF
.,TRBV15,CATSMESDRVGQPQHF
.,TRBV6-4,CASSDSGAPRDTQYF
.,TRBV6-1,CASRHGTLERETQYF
.,TRBV27,CASRPGLKSSGNTIYF
.,TRBV6-5,CASSYRGNEQFF
.,TRBV6-1,CASRKYGRNTEAFF
.,TRBV2,CASSGGLAGEGKTQYF
.,TRBV6-6,CASSYAEDGYYGYTF
.,TRBV6-1,CASSDFGGTNYGYTF
.,TRBV15,CATSRDTAARGTQYF
.,TRBV6-5,CASSPDSKFTGELFF
once,TRBV6-5,CASHASGRANEQYF
.,TRBV9,CASSVGTDSYEQYF
.,TRBV11-2,CASSLESRIEGYTF
.,TRBV7-3,CASSQGLASTDTQYF
.,TRBV7-9,CASSSHLGARGEKLFF
.,TRBV5-1,CASSSGGRSTEAFF
once,TRBV5-1,CASSLDGTSQSYEQYF
once,TRBV29-1,CSVRDRGLTEAFF
.,TRBV25-1,CASSARGGSPTDTQYF
.,TRBV30,CAWITSGNTGELFF
few,TRBV19,CASSILAGGSGNEQFF
.,TRBV5-1,CASSLDPVPGELFF
few,TRBV30,CAWSNLAGNGEQYF
.,TRBV5-1,CASSIDTTNEKLFF
.,TRBV28,CASTGQGWETQYF
.,TRBV18,CASSPGAGREGTEAFF
once,TRBV6-4,CASSDGGQGDQPQHF
.,TRBV5-1,CASAPSGMYEQYF